Shown below are 3 T cell receptor beta chains from a single sample sequenced in a study of CD4 T cells in relation to SARS-CoV-2 and coronaviruses. Here immunoSEQ multiplex PCR was the method, and the copy in TCRdb shows in-frame clones only, minus some. The sample includes tens of thousands of clones, approximately 80% of them seen just once. The antigens for these receptors are not known. The sequenced material came from naive CD4+ T cells from PBMCs, cultured in vitro. Subset denoted: naive CD4+ T cells isolated by negative enrichment. These TCRs come from an adult with COVID-19.

This rearrangement joins TRBV28 to TRBJ2-1, with D uncertain. The CDR3 runs to 17 residues. V dropped 4 bases and J dropped 0 bases, with 16 bases sitting between them. CDR1 is MDHEN and CDR2 is SYDVKM in the germline V gene. CDR3 residues: CASSSPLGSGSYNEQFF. The CDR3 DNA follows: TGTGCCAGCAGTTCCCCCTTGGGATCCGGCTCCTACAATGAGCAGTTCTTC.

This chain connects TRBV5-3 to TRBJ2-7; 7 nucleotides line up with TRBD2. TRBV5-3 is recorded as an ORF, its role being uncertain. Trimming cost V 8 bases and J 5 bases; bases outside gene matches: 16. The CDR3 has 15 residues. This chain's CDR3 is CASQRGGAYVDEQYF. CDR3 coding DNA: TGTGCCAGTCAACGGGGAGGGGCTTATGTAGACGAGCAGTACTTC.

The chain is built from TRBV7-3 and TRBJ1-5; possibly TRBD1 for D (6 bases). This CDR3 comprises 13 residues. Between the trimmed V and J ends, which lost 4 bases and 4 bases, there was a span of 8 bases. The V gene's germline CDR1 is SGHTA and CDR2 FQGTGA. The CDR3 DNA reads as TGTGCCAGCAGCTCGACAGGAAATCAGCCCCAGCATTTT. Protein product: CASSSTGNQPQHF.